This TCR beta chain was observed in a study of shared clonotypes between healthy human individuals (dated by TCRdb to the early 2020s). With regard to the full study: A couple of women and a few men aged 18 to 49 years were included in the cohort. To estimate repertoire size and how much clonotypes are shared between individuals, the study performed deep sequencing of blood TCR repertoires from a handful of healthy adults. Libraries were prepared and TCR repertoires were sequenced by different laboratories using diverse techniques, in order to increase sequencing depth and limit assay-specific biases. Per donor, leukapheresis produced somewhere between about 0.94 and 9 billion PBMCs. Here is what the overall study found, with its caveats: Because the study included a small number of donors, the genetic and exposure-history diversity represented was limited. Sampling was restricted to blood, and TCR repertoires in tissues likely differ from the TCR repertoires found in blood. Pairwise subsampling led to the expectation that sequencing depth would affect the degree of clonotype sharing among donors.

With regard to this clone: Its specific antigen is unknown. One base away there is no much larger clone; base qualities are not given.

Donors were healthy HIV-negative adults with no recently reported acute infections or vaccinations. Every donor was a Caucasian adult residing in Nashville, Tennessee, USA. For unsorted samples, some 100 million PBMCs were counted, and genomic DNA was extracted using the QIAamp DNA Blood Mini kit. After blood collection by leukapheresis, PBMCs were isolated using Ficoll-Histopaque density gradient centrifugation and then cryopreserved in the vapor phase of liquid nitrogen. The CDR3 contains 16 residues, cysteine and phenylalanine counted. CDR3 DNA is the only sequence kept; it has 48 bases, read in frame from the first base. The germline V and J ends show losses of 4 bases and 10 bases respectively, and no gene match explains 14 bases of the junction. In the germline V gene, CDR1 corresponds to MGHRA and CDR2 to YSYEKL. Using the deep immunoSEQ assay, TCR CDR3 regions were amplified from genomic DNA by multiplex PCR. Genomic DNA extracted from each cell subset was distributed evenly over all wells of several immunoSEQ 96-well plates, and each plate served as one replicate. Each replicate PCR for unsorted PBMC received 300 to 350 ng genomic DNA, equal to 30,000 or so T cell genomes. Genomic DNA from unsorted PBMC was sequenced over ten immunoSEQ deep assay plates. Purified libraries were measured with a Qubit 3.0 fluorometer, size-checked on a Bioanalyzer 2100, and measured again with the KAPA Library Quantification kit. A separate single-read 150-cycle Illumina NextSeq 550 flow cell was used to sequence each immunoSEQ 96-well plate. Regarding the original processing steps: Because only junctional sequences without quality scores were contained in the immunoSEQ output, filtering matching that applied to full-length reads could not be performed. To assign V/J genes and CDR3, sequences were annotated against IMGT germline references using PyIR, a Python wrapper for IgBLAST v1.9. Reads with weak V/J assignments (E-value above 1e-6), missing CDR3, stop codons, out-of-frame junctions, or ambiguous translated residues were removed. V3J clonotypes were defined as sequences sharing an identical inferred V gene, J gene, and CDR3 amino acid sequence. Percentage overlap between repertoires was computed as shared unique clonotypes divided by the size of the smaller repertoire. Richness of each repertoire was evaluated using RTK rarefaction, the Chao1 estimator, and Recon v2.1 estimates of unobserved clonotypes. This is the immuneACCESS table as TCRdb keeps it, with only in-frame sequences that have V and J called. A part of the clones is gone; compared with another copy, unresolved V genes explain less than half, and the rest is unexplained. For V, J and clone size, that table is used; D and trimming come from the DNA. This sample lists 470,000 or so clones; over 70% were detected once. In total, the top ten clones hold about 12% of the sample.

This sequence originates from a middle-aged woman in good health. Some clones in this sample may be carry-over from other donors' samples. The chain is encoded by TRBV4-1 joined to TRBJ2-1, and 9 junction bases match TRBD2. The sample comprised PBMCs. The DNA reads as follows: TGCGCCAGCAGCCGTAGCAGGACACCCCTAGCGGGAGAGCAGTTCTTC. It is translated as CASSRSRTPLAGEQFF.